A selection of T cell receptor beta chains follows, all from one sample in a study of identical twins. TCRdb processed the 5' RACE reads anew with MiXCR; each CDR3 protein has one entry. The sample carries 450,000 or so distinct CDR3 sequences, approximately 15% recorded once. These data also featured in a second study, about yellow fever vaccine responses in identical twins.

The sequenced sample was CD4+ T cells sorted from blood. Receptors originate from a woman under 30 in good health. Both conserved end residues are part of each CDR3.

v_call	j_call	cdr3_aa
TRBV7-8	TRBJ1-4	CASSLDGTGLGEKLFF
TRBV28	TRBJ2-2	CASSRTGWNTGELFF
TRBV12-3/TRBV12-4	TRBJ2-5	CASSPGTPQETQYF
TRBV12-3/TRBV12-4	TRBJ2-3	CASSEERASTDTQYF
TRBV20-1	TRBJ2-5	CSAPSRWGVTQYF
TRBV7-2	TRBJ2-7	CASSLEGLRYEQYF
TRBV11-2	TRBJ2-7	CASSFLAGGGSYEQYF
TRBV29-1	TRBJ2-1	CSAYAGTSGYNEQFF
TRBV5-1	TRBJ2-1	CASSSGVVAGNEQFF
TRBV6-2/TRBV6-3	TRBJ2-1	CASTVSSWDRVIHNEQFF
TRBV6-2/TRBV6-3	TRBJ2-7	CASTGITLAAVSYEQYF
TRBV9	TRBJ2-2	CASSVVGQGTGELFF
TRBV7-2	TRBJ1-2	CASSGVNYGYTF
TRBV20-1	TRBJ2-7	CSAIPDRTYEQYF
TRBV3-1	TRBJ2-3	CASSQDLRDTQYF
TRBV6-5	TRBJ2-6	CASSYSWDRAGANVLTF
TRBV6-1	TRBJ2-7	CASSSWDRQPYEQYF
TRBV9	TRBJ2-7	CASSVFEISYEQYF
TRBV6-1	TRBJ2-7	CASSRDFSEQYF
TRBV28	TRBJ2-7	CASFTYSYEQYF
TRBV18	TRBJ2-1	CASSPPGLAGVYNEQFF
TRBV10-3	TRBJ2-2	CAIGGQGTTGELFF
TRBV4-3	TRBJ2-1	CASSPGQGWGNEQFF
TRBV6-1	TRBJ2-3	CASARDPTDTQYF
TRBV4-3	TRBJ2-1	CASSQKGGSGRASYNEQFF
TRBV12-3/TRBV12-4	TRBJ2-1	CASTLAGVGNEQFF
TRBV18	TRBJ2-1	CASSLTAGGSASGSNEQFF
TRBV5-8	TRBJ1-3	CASSLRIISGNTIYF
TRBV12-5	TRBJ2-1	CASGLVLGGLYNEQFF
TRBV5-1	TRBJ2-1	CASSLGTSGLYNEQFF
TRBV7-7	TRBJ2-5	CASSSTGTEETQYF
TRBV6-2/TRBV6-3	TRBJ2-2	CASSSTGVGELFF
TRBV4-1	TRBJ2-6	CASSLSEAVSSGANVLTF
TRBV2	TRBJ2-7	CASSAGGIDEQYF
TRBV28	TRBJ2-1	CASSLVGVAYNEQFF
TRBV20-1	TRBJ2-3	CSAGLGGGPMYF
TRBV29-1	TRBJ2-7	CSVLEGLASYEQYF